This TCR beta chain is from a study of a mutant IDH1 vaccine in newly diagnosed glioma. Study-level background: Patients were given eight vaccinations, scheduled in weeks 1, 3, 5, 7, 11, 15, 19 and 23. Patients had received radiotherapy, temozolomide, or both previously, most receiving both. Once 4-6 weeks had passed after radiotherapy alone, vaccination started, or it started with temozolomide cycles.

The time point was: week 11, during vaccination. Every vaccine dose comprised 300 ug of mutant IDH1 20-mer peptide plus topical imiquimod. Only in-frame clones appear in the TCRdb table, and some are missing; sequencing was by immunoSEQ multiplex PCR. Of around 120,000 clones listed, 80% are singletons. Notes on this clone: Its antigen is unknown.

General observations from the study: Apparently, pseudoprogression bore no relation to changes among the top peripheral T cell clonotypes.

The J segment lost 5 bases and the V segment lost 5 bases, leaving 11 bases of the junction unmatched. Germline V CDR1 and CDR2: SGHRS, YFSETQ. CDR3 length: 17 amino acids. The source material was PBMCs, sampled from a glioma patient whose treatment included an IDH1 peptide vaccine. This sequence joins TRBV5-1 and TRBJ2-7, with 15 bases matching TRBD2. The receptor comes from a man aged 40-49 years with glioma. The CDR3 DNA reads as TGCGCCAGCAGTTTTGGAGGGACTAGCGGGAGGAGGGACGAGCAGTACTTC. Its translation: CASSFGGTSGRRDEQYF.